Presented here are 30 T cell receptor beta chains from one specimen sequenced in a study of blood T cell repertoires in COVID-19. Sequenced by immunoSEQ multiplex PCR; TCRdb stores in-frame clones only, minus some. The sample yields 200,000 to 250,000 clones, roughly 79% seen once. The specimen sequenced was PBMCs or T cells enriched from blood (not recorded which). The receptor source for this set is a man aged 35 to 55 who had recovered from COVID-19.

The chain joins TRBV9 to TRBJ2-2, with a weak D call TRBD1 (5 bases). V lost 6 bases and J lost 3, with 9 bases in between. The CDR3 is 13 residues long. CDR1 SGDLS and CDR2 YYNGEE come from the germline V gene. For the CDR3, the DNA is TGTGCCAGCACCCTACAGGACACCGGGGAGCTGTTTTTT. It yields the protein CASTLQDTGELFF.

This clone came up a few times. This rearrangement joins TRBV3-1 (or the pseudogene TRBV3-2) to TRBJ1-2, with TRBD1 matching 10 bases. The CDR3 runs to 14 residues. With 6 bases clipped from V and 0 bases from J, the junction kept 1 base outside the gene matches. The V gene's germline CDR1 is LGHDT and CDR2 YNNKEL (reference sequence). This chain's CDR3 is CASRDRGANYGYTF. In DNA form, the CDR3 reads TGTGCCAGCAGGGACAGGGGGGCTAACTATGGCTACACCTTC.

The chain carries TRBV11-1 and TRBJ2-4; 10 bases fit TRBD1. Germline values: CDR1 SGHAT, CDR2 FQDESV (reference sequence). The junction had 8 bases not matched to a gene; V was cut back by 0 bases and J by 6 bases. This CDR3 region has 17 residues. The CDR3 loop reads CASSLALTGGSRNIQYF. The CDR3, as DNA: TGTGCCAGCAGCTTAGCGCTGACAGGGGGCTCGAGAAACATTCAGTACTTC.

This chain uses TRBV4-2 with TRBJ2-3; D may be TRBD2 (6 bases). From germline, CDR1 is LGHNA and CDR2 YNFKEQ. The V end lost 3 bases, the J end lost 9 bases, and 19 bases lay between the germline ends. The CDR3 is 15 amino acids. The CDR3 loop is CASSQDRDSLYTQYF. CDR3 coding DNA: TGTGCCAGCAGCCAGGACCGGGACTCGTTGTACACGCAGTATTTT.

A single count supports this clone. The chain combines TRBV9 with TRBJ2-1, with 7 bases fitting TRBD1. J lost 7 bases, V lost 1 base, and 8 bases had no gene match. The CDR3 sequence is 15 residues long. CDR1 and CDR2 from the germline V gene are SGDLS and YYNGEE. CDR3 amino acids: CASSVRDRFLNEQFF. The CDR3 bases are TGTGCCAGCAGCGTACGGGACAGATTTTTAAATGAGCAGTTCTTC.

The CDR3 DNA follows: TGCAGCGTTGTTCCCCGGACTAGCGGGAACAATGAGCAGTTCTTC. Its translation is CSVVPRTSGNNEQFF. The chain has TRBV29-1 and TRBJ2-1; 12 bases fit TRBD2. The germline V gene encodes CDR1 SQVTM and CDR2 ANQGSEA. The J segment lost 5 bases and the V segment lost 4 bases, leaving 6 bases of the junction unmatched. The CDR3 is 15 amino acids.

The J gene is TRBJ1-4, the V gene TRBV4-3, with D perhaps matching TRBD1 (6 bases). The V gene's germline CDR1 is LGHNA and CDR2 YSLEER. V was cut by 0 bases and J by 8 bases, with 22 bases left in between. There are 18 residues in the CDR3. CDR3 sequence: CASSQDRFRGAKNEKLFF. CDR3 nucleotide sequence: TGCGCCAGCAGCCAAGATAGATTTCGGGGGGCTAAAAACGAAAAACTGTTTTTT.

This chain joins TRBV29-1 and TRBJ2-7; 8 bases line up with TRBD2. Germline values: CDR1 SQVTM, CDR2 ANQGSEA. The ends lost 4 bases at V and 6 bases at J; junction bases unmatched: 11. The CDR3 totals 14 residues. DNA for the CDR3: TGCAGCGTTGTGGGACTAGACAACCCCGGCGAGCAGTACTTC. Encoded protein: CSVVGLDNPGEQYF.

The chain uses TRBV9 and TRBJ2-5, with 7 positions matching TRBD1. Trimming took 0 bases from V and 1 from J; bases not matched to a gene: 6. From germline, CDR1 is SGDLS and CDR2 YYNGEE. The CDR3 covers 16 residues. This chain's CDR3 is CASSVGTTGFQETQYF. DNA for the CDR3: TGTGCCAGCAGCGTAGGGACGACAGGGTTCCAAGAGACCCAGTACTTC.

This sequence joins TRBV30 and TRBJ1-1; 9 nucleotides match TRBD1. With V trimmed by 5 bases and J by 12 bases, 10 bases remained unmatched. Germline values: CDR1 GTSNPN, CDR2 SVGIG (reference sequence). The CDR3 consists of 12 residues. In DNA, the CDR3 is TGTGCCTGGGCTGTCTCCGGGACAGGGACTTTCTTT. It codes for CAWAVSGTGTFF.

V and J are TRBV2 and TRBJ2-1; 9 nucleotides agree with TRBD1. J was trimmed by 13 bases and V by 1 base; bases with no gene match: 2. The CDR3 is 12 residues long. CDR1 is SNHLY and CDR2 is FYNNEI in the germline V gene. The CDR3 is CASSEGDRDQFF. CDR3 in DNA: TGTGCCAGCAGTGAAGGGGACAGGGACCAGTTCTTC.

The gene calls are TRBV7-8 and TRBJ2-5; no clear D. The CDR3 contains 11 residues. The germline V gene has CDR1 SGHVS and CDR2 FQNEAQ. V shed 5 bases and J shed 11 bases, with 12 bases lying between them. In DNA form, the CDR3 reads TGTGCCAGCAGCCCGCAAGAGGTGCAGTACTTC. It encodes CASSPQEVQYF. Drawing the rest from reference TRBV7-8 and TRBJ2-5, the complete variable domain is GAGVSQSPRYKVAKRGQDVALRCDPISGHVSLFWYQQALGQGPEFLTYFQNEAQLDKSGLPSDRFFAERPEGSVSTLKIQRTQQEDSAVYLCASSPQEVQYFGPGTRLLVL.

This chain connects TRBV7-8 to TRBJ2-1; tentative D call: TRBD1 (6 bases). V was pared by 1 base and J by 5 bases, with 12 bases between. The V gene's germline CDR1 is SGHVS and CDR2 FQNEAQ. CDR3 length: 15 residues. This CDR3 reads CASSLGRGQNNEQFF. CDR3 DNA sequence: TGTGCCAGCAGCTTAGGTAGAGGACAGAACAATGAGCAGTTCTTC.

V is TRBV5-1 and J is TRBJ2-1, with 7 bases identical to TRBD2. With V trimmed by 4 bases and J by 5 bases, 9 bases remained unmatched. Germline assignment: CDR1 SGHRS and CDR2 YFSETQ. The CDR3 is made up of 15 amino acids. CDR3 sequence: CASSASGTTNNEQFF. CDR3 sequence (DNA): TGCGCCAGCAGCGCCTCCGGGACTACTAACAATGAGCAGTTCTTC.

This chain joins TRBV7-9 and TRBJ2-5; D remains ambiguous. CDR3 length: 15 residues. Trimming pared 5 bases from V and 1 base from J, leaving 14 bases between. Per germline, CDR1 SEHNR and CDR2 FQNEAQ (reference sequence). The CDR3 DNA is TGTGCCAGCAGCCTCCCTCCCCGGTCCCAAGAGACCCAGTACTTC. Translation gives CASSLPPRSQETQYF.

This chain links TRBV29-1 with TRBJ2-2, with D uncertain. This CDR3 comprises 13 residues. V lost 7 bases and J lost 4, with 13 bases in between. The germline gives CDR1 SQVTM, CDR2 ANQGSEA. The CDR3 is CSALTGGTGELFF. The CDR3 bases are TGCAGCGCTCTGACCGGCGGCACCGGGGAGCTGTTTTTT.

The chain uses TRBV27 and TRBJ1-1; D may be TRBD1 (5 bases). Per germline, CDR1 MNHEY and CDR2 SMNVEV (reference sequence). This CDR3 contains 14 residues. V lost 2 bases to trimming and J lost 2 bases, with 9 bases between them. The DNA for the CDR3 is TGTGCCAGCAGTTTAGACAGATCTAACACTGAAGCTTTCTTT. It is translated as CASSLDRSNTEAFF.

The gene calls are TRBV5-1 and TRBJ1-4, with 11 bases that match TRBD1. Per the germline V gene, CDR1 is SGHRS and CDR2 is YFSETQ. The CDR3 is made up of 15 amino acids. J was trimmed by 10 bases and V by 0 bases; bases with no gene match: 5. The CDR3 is CASSLAGTGGGKLFF. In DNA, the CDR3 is TGCGCCAGCAGCTTGGCCGGGACAGGGGGAGGAAAACTGTTTTTT.

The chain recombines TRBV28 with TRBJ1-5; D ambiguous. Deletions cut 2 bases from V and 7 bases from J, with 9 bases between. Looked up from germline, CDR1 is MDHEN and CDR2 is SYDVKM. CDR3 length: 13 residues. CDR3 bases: TGTGCCAGCAGTTTACGAGGGTACCAGCCCCAGCATTTT. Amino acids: CASSLRGYQPQHF.

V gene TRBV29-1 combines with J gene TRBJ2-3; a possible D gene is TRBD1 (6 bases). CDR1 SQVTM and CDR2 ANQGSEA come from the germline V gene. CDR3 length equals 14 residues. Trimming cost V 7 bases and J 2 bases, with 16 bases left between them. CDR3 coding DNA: TGCAGCGGCCGACCCAGGGGATCCACAGATACGCAGTATTTT. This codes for CSGRPRGSTDTQYF.

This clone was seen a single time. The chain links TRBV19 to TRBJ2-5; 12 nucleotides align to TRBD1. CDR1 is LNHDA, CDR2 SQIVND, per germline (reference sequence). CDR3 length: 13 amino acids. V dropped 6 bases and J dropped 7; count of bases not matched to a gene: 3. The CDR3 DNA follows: TGTGCCAGTAGGGGACAGGGGGCAGGGACCCAGTACTTC. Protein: CASRGQGAGTQYF.

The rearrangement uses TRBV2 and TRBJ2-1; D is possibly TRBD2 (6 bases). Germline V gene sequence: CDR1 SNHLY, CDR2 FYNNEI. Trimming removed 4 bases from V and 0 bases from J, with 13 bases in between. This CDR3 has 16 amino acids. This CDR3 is CASSGYGSSSYNEQFF. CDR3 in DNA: TGTGCCAGCAGTGGTTACGGGAGCAGCTCCTACAATGAGCAGTTCTTC.

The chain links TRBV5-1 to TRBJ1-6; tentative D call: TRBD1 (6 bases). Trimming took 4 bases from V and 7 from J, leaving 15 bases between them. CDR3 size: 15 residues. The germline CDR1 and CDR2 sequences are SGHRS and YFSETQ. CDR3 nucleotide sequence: TGCGCCAGCAGCACCCGACAGGCAGAGAATTCACCCCTCCACTTT. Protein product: CASSTRQAENSPLHF.

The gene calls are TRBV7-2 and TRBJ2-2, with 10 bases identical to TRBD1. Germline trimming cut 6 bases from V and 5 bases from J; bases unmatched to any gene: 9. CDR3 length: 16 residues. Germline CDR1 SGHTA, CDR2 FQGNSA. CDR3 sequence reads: CASRQPGQGKTGELFF. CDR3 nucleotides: TGTGCCAGCAGGCAACCGGGACAGGGGAAAACCGGGGAGCTGTTTTTT.

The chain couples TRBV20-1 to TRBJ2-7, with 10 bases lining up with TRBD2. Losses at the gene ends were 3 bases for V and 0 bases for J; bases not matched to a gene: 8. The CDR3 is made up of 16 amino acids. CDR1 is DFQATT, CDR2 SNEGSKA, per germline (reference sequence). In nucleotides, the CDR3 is TGCAGTGCTAGTAGCGGGGGGATTCCAAGCTCCTACGAGCAGTACTTC. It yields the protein CSASSGGIPSSYEQYF.

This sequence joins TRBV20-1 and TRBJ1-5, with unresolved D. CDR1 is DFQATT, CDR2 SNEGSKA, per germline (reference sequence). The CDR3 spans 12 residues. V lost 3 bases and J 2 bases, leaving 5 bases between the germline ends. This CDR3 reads CSASQGNQPQHF. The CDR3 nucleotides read TGCAGTGCTAGTCAGGGCAATCAGCCCCAGCATTTT.

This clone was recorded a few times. The CDR3 loop reads CASSLALAGTSYEQYF. Here the CDR3 DNA reads TGTGCCAGCAGCTTAGCTCTAGCGGGGACTTCCTACGAGCAGTACTTC. The chain uses TRBV7-9 and TRBJ2-7; 9 bases are shared with TRBD2. This CDR3 comprises 16 residues. The germline gives CDR1 SEHNR, CDR2 FQNEAQ (reference sequence). J lost 1 base, V lost 0 bases, and 4 bases had no gene match.

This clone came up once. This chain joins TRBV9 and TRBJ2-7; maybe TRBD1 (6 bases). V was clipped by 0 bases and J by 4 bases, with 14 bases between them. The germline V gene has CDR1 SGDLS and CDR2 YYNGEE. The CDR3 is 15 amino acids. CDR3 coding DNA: TGTGCCAGCAGCGTAGGGGTGGGCAGGGGATACGAGCAGTACTTC. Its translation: CASSVGVGRGYEQYF.

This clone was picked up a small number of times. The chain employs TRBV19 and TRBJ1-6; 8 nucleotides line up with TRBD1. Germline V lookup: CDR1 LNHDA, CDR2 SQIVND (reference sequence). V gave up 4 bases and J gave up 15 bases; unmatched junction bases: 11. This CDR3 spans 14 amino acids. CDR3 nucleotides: TGTGCCAGTAGTACAGGACAGGGACTCACGGTCCTCCACTTT. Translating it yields CASSTGQGLTVLHF.

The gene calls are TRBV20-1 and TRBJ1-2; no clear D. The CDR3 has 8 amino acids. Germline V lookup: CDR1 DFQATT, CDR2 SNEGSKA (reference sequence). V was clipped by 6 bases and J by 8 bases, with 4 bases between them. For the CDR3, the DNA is TGCAGTGCGGCAGGCTACACCTTC. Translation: CSAAGYTF.